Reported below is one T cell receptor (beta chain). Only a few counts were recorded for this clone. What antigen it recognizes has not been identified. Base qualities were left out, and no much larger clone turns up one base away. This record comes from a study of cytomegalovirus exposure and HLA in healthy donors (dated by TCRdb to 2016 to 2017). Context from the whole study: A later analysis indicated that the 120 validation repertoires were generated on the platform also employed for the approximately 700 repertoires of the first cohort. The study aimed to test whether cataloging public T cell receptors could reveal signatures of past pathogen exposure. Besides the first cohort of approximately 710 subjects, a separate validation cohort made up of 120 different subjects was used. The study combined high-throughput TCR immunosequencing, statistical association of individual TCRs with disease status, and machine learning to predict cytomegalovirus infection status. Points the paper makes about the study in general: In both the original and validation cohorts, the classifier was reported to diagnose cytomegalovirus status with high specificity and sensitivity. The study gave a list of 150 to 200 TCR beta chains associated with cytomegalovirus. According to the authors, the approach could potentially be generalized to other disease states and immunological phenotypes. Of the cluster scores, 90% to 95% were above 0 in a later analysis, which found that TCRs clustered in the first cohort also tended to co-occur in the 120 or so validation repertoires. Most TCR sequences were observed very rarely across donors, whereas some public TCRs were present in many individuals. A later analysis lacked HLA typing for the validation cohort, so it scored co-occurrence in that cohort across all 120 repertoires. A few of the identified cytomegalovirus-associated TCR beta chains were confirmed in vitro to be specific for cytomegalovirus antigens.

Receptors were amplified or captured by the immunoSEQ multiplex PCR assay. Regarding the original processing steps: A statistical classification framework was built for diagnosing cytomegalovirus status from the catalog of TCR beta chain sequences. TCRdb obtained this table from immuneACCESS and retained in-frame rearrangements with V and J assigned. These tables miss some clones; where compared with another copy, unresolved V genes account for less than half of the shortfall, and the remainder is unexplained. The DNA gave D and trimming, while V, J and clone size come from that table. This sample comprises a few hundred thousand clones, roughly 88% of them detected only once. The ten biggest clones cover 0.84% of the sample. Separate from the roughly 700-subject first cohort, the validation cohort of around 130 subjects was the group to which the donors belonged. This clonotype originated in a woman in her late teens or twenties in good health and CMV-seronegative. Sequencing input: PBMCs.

The CDR3 region: CASSLEASGRTYTGELFF. The DNA sequence is given as TGTGCCAGCAGCTTAGAGGCTAGCGGGAGGACCTACACCGGGGAGCTGTTTTTT. The chain links TRBV7-6 with TRBJ2-2, with 11 central nucleotides matching TRBD2. After removal of 1 base from V and 3 bases from J, the junction retains 7 bases not matched to a gene. The CDR3 holds 18 amino acids from the cysteine to the phenylalanine. Only the CDR3 region is kept as DNA, spanning 54 bases read in frame from base 1. CDR1 and CDR2 were assigned from the germline V gene as SGHVS and FNYEAQ.